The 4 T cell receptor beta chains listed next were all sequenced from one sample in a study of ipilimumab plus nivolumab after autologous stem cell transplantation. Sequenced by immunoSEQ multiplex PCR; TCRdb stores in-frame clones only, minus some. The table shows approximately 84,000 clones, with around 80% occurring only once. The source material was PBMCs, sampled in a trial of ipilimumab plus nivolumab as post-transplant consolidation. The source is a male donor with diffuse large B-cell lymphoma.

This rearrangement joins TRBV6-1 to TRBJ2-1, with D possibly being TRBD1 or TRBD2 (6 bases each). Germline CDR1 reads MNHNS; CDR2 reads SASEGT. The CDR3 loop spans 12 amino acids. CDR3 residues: CAGGLALDEQFF. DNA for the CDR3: TGTGCTGGGGGGCTAGCGTTGGATGAGCAGTTCTTC.

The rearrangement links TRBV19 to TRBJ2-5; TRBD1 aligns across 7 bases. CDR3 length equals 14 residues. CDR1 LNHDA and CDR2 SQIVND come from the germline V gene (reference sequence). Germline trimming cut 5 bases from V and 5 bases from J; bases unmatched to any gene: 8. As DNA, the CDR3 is TGTGCCAGTAGTTTGAGGGGGCGCTTTGAGACCCAGTACTTC. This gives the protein CASSLRGRFETQYF.

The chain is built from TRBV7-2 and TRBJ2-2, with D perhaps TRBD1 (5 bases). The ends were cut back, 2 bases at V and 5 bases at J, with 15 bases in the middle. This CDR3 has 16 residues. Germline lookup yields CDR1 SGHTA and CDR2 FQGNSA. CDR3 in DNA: TGTGCCAGCAGCTTACGATCCAGGGCCCGAACCGGGGAGCTGTTTTTT. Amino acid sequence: CASSLRSRARTGELFF. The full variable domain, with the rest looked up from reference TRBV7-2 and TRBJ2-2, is GAGVSQSPSNKVTEKGKDVELRCDPISGHTALYWYRQSLGQGLEFLIYFQGNSAPDKSGLPSDRFSAERTGGSVSTLTIQRTQQEDSAVYLCASSLRSRARTGELFFGEGSRLTVL.

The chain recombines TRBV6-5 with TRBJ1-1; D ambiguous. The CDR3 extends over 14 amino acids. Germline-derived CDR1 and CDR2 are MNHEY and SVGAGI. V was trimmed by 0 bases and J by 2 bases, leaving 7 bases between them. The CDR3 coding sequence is TGTGCCAGCAGTTACTCGCTGGAAAACACTGAAGCTTTCTTT. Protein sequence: CASSYSLENTEAFF.